Sequencing of this T cell receptor beta chain was carried out in a study of T cells in Graves' hyperthyroidism and ophthalmopathy. V dropped 6 bases and J dropped 0 bases, with 9 bases sitting between them. This CDR3 is 14 amino acids long. CDR1 is MNHEY and CDR2 is SVGEGT in the germline V gene. There were TCR beta CDR3 regions amplified from RNA transcripts. First-round RT-PCR with HTBI primers amplified the TCR CDR3 region. One entry per CDR3 protein results from TCRdb running MiXCR on the multiplex PCR reads. The profile shows 600,000 to 650,000 distinct CDR3 sequences, around 20% of them singletons.

Specimen: blood. This clonotype was obtained from a man in his thirties or forties with Graves' ophthalmopathy. The J gene is TRBJ1-5, the V gene TRBV6-2 or TRBV6-3; the D gene is possibly TRBD1 (6 bases). CDR3 amino acids: CASRQGLSNQPQHF. CDR3 bases: TGTGCCAGCAGACAGGGACTTAGCAATCAGCCCCAGCATTTT.